This T cell receptor (beta chain) appears in the sequencing data of a study of T cell changes during pregnancy in multiple sclerosis. TCRdb's table, derived via immunoSEQ multiplex PCR, lists solely in-frame clones and lacks some. The sample contains 50,000 to 60,000 clones, 85% to 90% of which appear only once. The J segment lost 6 bases and the V segment lost 0 bases, leaving 3 bases of the junction unmatched. Germline lookup yields CDR1 SGHDT and CDR2 YYEEEE. The CDR3 sequence is 13 residues long. This chain joins TRBV5-6 and TRBJ2-7; 7 positions agree with TRBD1. This clonotype originated in a female donor with multiple sclerosis, enrolled in a pregnancy study. The sample here was CD4+ T cells from peripheral blood mononuclear cells, taken in the first trimester of pregnancy. CDR3 residues: CASSLGTGREQYF. In DNA, the CDR3 is TGTGCCAGCAGCTTGGGGACAGGCCGCGAGCAGTACTTC.